The entry below gives a single T cell receptor beta chain sequence along with its context. Antigen specificity is unknown. The data stem from a study of vaccination effects on CD4 cells after COVID-19. Findings and limits, study-wide: Nearly all vaccine-induced clones in healthy recipients recognized only SARS-CoV-2. Marked clonal contraction was seen in infection- and vaccine-induced clones late after vaccination.

Method: immunoSEQ multiplex PCR; TCRdb's copy keeps in-frame clones and lacks some. Of 20,000 to 25,000 clones listed, 65% to 80% were seen once; the top ten hold 11%. This CDR3 is built from 13 residues. Germline V gives CDR1 SEHNR, CDR2 FQNEAQ (reference sequence). Losses at the gene ends were 3 bases for V and 8 bases for J; bases not matched to a gene: 4. Antigen-specific CD4+ T cells expanded by the ViraFEST assay with viral peptide pools were then sequenced. Subsequent to 10 days of culture, CD4+ T cells were isolated. No vaccinee had earlier SARS-CoV-2 infection, and nucleocapsid antibodies were negative. Peptides at roughly 9.2 ug/ml and IL-2 at 10 IU/ml were added to a few million PBMC per well. A half-medium replacement with IL-2 medium was carried out on days 3 and 7.

This receptor was taken from a human donor who received a COVID-19 vaccine. Sample: CD4+ T cells from PBMCs cultured with HCoV-NL63 spike peptides, taken before COVID-19 vaccination. J is TRBJ1-1 and V is TRBV7-9, with 9 bases lining up with TRBD1. CDR3 nucleotide sequence: TGTGCCAGCAGCTTCACAGGGGGCAGGGAAGCTTTCTTT. This encodes CASSFTGGREAFF.